Following are 24 T cell receptor beta chains from one sample sequenced in a study of T cells in narcolepsy. The assay was immunoSEQ multiplex PCR, and TCRdb's table has in-frame clones only and misses some. The sample lists around 28,000 clones; about 85% were seen once. Sequencing was carried out using CD45RA- memory CD4+ T cells from PBMCs. The receptors originated from a human donor with narcolepsy.

The chain is built from TRBV16 and TRBJ1-6; D may be TRBD1 (5 bases). Trimming removed 0 bases at V and 12 bases at J, with 12 bases between. Germline lookup yields CDR1 KGHSY and CDR2 FQNENV. The CDR3 totals 14 residues. For the CDR3, the DNA is TGTGCCAGCAGCCAATCAAGTCAGGGCCTACCCCTCCACTTT. Protein sequence: CASSQSSQGLPLHF.

V usage is TRBV30 and J usage is TRBJ2-3, with D possibly being TRBD1 (5 bases). CDR3 length: 15 residues. CDR1 is GTSNPN and CDR2 is SVGIG in the germline V gene (reference sequence). Trimming removed 4 bases at V and 0 bases at J, with 14 bases between. In nucleotides, the CDR3 is TGTGCCTGGACCAAAACAGGAGCTAGCACAGATACGCAGTATTTT. Translating gives CAWTKTGASTDTQYF.

The chain is built from TRBV2 and TRBJ2-6; D remains unclear. Trimming shortened V by 5 bases and J by 0 bases, and 8 bases separated the two germline ends. Germline CDR1 is SNHLY and CDR2 is FYNNEI. The CDR3 totals 15 residues. The CDR3: CASSSHLSGANVLTF. The CDR3 DNA reads as TGTGCCAGCAGTTCTCACCTCTCTGGGGCCAACGTCCTGACTTTC.

A few counts support this clone. The chain combines TRBV5-1 with TRBJ2-7, with TRBD1 as a possible D gene (6 bases). Germline V gene lookup returns CDR1 SGHRS and CDR2 YFSETQ. Trimming left V 4 bases short and J 6 bases short, with 20 bases between. The CDR3 extends over 15 amino acids. Here the CDR3 DNA reads TGCGCCAGCAGCAAGGGGGACGGGACGACCCGCGAGCAGTACTTC. Protein sequence: CASSKGDGTTREQYF.

A note on this clone: Mismatch with germline at one junction end may stem from a read error. This chain joins TRBV4-3 and TRBJ1-2, with 10 bases that match TRBD1. The CDR3 has 12 residues. Germline lookup yields CDR1 LGHNA and CDR2 YSLEER. The CDR3 sequence: CASSPRQGAFSF. The CDR3 DNA reads as TGCGCCAGCAGCCCCAGACAGGGGGCCTTCTCCTTC.

The J gene is TRBJ2-5, the V gene TRBV19, with D possibly TRBD1 on 6 matching bases. The CDR3 consists of 15 residues. V was shortened by 7 bases and J by 2 bases, with 17 bases between the two germline ends. Per germline, CDR1 LNHDA and CDR2 SQIVND (reference sequence). The DNA for the CDR3 is TGTGCCAGTAAACTAACCGGGACAAATCAAGAGACCCAGTACTTC. This sequence encodes CASKLTGTNQETQYF.

The chain links TRBV19 to TRBJ1-1, with a tentative D call TRBD1 (6 bases). The germline V gene has CDR1 LNHDA and CDR2 SQIVND (reference sequence). The CDR3 is 14 residues long. Trimming took off 5 bases at V and 0 bases at J, with 10 bases between the two ends. Written as DNA, the CDR3 is TGTGCCAGTAGTCCCGGACAGATGAACACTGAAGCTTTCTTT. It translates to CASSPGQMNTEAFF. Variable domain in full (rest from reference TRBV19 and TRBJ1-1): DGGITQSPKYLFRKEGQNVTLSCEQNLNHDAMYWYRQDPGQGLRLIYYSQIVNDFQKGDIAEGYSVSREKKESFPLTVTSAQKNPTAFYLCASSPGQMNTEAFFGQGTRLTVV.

A note on this clone: The same CDR3 can be traced to other DNA sequences in this sample. The rearrangement joins TRBV28 to TRBJ2-3, with D maybe TRBD2 (6 bases). V was clipped by 8 bases and J by 6 bases, with 24 bases between them. In germline, CDR1 is MDHEN, CDR2 SYDVKM. The length of the CDR3 is 16 residues. CDR3 sequence reads: CASGLGLGTSPDTQYF. The CDR3 region has the DNA TGTGCCAGCGGGCTGGGGCTGGGTACTAGCCCGGATACGCAGTATTTT.

The chain recombines TRBV6-1 with TRBJ2-3; tentatively, D is TRBD2 (5 bases). Germline V gene data show CDR1 as MNHNS and CDR2 as SASEGT. Between the trimmed V and J ends, which lost 4 bases and 2 bases, there was a span of 7 bases. CDR3 size: 13 residues. The CDR3, as DNA: TGTGCCAGCAGTGGGACTTACACAGATACGCAGTATTTT. Translating gives CASSGTYTDTQYF.

V gene TRBV12-5 combines with J gene TRBJ2-2; 8 bases fit TRBD2. The V gene's germline CDR1 is LGHNT and CDR2 FRNRAP. J gave up 8 bases and V 1 base, and 9 bases lay outside the gene matches. This CDR3 comprises 16 residues. The CDR3 spells CASGLGGSGGAGELFF. The CDR3 bases are TGTGCTAGTGGTTTGGGAGGAAGCGGGGGAGCTGGGGAGCTGTTTTTT.

J is TRBJ1-1 and V is TRBV15; D is possibly TRBD1 (5 bases). V was cut by 3 bases and J by 0 bases, with 8 bases left in between. The CDR3 consists of 14 residues. From germline, CDR1 is LNHNV and CDR2 YYDKDF (reference sequence). The CDR3 is CATSSRGLNTEAFF. The CDR3 DNA reads TGTGCCACCAGCAGCCGGGGCCTGAACACTGAAGCTTTCTTT.

This clone has only one observation. The gene calls are TRBV5-1 and TRBJ2-2, with a tentative D call TRBD1 (5 bases). Germline CDR1 reads SGHRS; CDR2 reads YFSETQ. This CDR3 comprises 15 residues. The ends were cut back, 0 bases at V and 5 bases at J, with 11 bases in the middle. This chain's CDR3 is CASSLDPGWTGELFF. The CDR3 nucleotides are TGCGCCAGCAGCTTGGATCCAGGGTGGACCGGGGAGCTGTTTTTT.

The V and J genes are TRBV7-3 and TRBJ1-1; no clear D. V gave up 5 bases and J gave up 1 base, with 8 bases separating them. This CDR3 has 13 amino acids. From germline, CDR1 is SGHTA and CDR2 FQGTGA. CDR3 in DNA: TGTGCCAGCAGCCCGACGGGGAACACTGAAGCTTTCTTT. This encodes CASSPTGNTEAFF.

V gene TRBV5-1 combines with J gene TRBJ2-2; 8 nucleotides match TRBD1. The germline V gene has CDR1 SGHRS and CDR2 YFSETQ. With 3 bases clipped from V and 0 bases from J, the junction kept 1 base outside the gene matches. There are 15 residues in the CDR3. The CDR3, as DNA: TGCGCCAGCAGCTCGGACAGGGCGAACACCGGGGAGCTGTTTTTT. It yields the protein CASSSDRANTGELFF.

The chain has TRBV7-2 and TRBJ2-3; D is possibly TRBD2 (6 bases). The CDR3 length is 14 residues. Germline CDR1 and CDR2: SGHTA and FQGNSA. V dropped 3 bases and J dropped 3 bases, with 10 bases sitting between them. The CDR3 bases are TGTGCCAGCAGCTTGACTAGTAGGACAGATACGCAGTATTTT. It is translated as CASSLTSRTDTQYF.

There are a few counts of this clone. The J gene is TRBJ2-5, the V gene TRBV2; 8 bases agree with TRBD2. Trimming took 8 bases from V and 4 from J; bases not matched to a gene: 6. The germline CDR1 and CDR2 sequences are SNHLY and FYNNEI. CDR3 length: 13 amino acids. The CDR3 sequence is CASSRGVGETQYF. The CDR3 DNA reads as TGTGCCAGCTCGCGGGGGGTGGGAGAGACCCAGTACTTC.

The CDR3 loop reads CATSSQGQGGSNQPQHF. CDR3 nucleotides: TGTGCCACCAGCAGTCAAGGACAGGGGGGTAGCAATCAGCCCCAGCATTTT. V gene TRBV15 combines with J gene TRBJ1-5, with 10 bases lining up with TRBD1. CDR1 and CDR2 (germline): LNHNV, YYDKDF (reference sequence). The CDR3 is made up of 17 amino acids. Germline trimming cut 3 bases from V and 0 bases from J; bases unmatched to any gene: 5.

The genes are TRBV11-2 and TRBJ1-2; 9 bases align to TRBD1. Germline V lookup: CDR1 SGHAT, CDR2 FQNNGV. V lost 5 bases and J lost 8; bases outside the gene matches: 12. This CDR3 has 15 residues. CDR3: CASSKTGTGIEGYTF. CDR3 in DNA: TGTGCCAGCAGCAAAACCGGGACAGGGATTGAGGGCTACACCTTC.

This clone appeared once. The rearrangement uses TRBV10-3 and TRBJ2-7, with D possibly matching TRBD1 (6 bases). The CDR3 covers 15 residues. The germline V and J ends were trimmed by 3 bases and 4 bases, with 16 bases remaining between them. Per germline, CDR1 ENHRY and CDR2 SYGVKD. The DNA for the CDR3 is TGTGCCATCAGTGATAAACAGGGAAACGGGTACGAGCAGTACTTC. Protein sequence: CAISDKQGNGYEQYF.

The chain links TRBV4-3 to TRBJ2-1; a weak D match, TRBD1 (6 bases). The CDR3 loop spans 15 amino acids. The germline gives CDR1 LGHNA, CDR2 YSLEER. Trimming removed 3 bases from V and 0 bases from J, with 9 bases in between. The CDR3 is CASSQGAPSYNEQFF. The CDR3 DNA follows: TGCGCCAGCAGCCAGGGGGCCCCCTCCTACAATGAGCAGTTCTTC.

The genes are TRBV2 and TRBJ1-5; D remains unclear. The V end lost 6 bases, the J end lost 0 bases, and 12 bases lay between the germline ends. CDR3 length equals 15 residues. Germline CDR1 SNHLY, CDR2 FYNNEI. The CDR3 sequence: CASRRAEDSNQPQHF. The CDR3 DNA sequence: TGTGCCAGCAGGAGGGCAGAAGATAGCAATCAGCCCCAGCATTTT.

The CDR3 coding sequence is TGTGCCAGCAGTTCTCCGCGGACTAGCGGGGTTGGGAAGACCCAGTACTTC. It translates to CASSSPRTSGVGKTQYF. V and J are TRBV27 and TRBJ2-5; TRBD2 aligns across 12 bases. The length of the CDR3 is 17 residues. Trimming removed 4 bases from V and 6 bases from J; junction bases left unmatched: 12. In germline, CDR1 is MNHEY, CDR2 SMNVEV (reference sequence).

This clone was observed a single time. The chain couples TRBV29-1 to TRBJ1-1, with a weak D call TRBD1 (5 bases). CDR1 is SQVTM and CDR2 is ANQGSEA in the germline V gene. The CDR3 totals 15 residues. Trimming took 6 bases from V and 5 from J, leaving 22 bases between them. The CDR3 region has the DNA TGCAGCGTAAGGGCCCTTTCAAATAGGGGAACTGAAGCTTTCTTT. Amino acid sequence: CSVRALSNRGTEAFF.

This chain links TRBV4-3 with TRBJ2-7, with a weak D call TRBD1 (6 bases). Deletions cut 1 base from V and 0 bases from J, with 19 bases between. Germline V gene sequence: CDR1 LGHNA, CDR2 YSLEER. The CDR3 totals 18 residues. CDR3 sequence (DNA): TGCGCCAGCAGCCAAGGATTGTCTTTTGGGACAAGCTCCTACGAGCAGTACTTC. It is translated as CASSQGLSFGTSSYEQYF.